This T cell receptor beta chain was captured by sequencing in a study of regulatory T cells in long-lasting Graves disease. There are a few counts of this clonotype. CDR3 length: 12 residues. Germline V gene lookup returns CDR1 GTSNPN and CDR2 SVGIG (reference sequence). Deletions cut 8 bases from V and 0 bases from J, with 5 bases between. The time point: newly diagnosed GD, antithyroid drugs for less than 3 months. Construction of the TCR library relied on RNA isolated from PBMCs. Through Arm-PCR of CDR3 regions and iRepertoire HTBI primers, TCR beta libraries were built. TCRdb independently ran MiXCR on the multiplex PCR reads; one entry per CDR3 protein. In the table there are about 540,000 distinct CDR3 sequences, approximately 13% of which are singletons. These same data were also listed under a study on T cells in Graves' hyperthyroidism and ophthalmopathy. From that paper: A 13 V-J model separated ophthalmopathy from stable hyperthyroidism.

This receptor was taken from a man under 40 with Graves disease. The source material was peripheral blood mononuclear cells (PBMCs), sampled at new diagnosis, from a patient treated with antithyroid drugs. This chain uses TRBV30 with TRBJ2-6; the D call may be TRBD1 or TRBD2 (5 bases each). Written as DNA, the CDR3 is TGTGCCGGGGGCTCTGGGGCCAACGTCCTGACTTTC. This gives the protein CAGGSGANVLTF.